This entry lists 27 T cell receptor beta chains sequenced from one sample in a study of Ad26.COV2.S vaccination and SARS-CoV-2 variants. TCRdb keeps only in-frame clones here, not all; method: immunoSEQ multiplex PCR. The sample records about 350,000 clones, more than 85% being singletons. As for treatment: around 19 received Ad26.COV2.S at low or high dose, single or two shots; 5 received placebo; per-sample allocation not given. Sampling occurred on day 63 after the first vaccine or placebo injection. Specimen: peripheral blood, collected in a trial of Ad26.COV2.S vaccine versus placebo. The source of these receptors is a person between 18 and 65 years old who received the Ad26.COV2.S COVID-19 vaccine or a placebo.

V and J are TRBV2 and TRBJ1-2, with a possible D match to TRBD1 (6 bases). The V end lost 4 bases, the J end lost 5 bases, and 11 bases lay between the germline ends. The CDR3 covers 13 residues. Germline V gene lookup returns CDR1 SNHLY and CDR2 FYNNEI. The chain's CDR3 is CASSVSRGYGYTF. Here the CDR3 DNA reads TGTGCCAGCAGTGTAAGCAGGGGATATGGCTACACCTTC.

This sequence joins TRBV25-1 and TRBJ2-7; D is ambiguous. The CDR3 extends over 11 amino acids. The ends were cut back, 5 bases at V and 3 bases at J, with 5 bases in the middle. CDR1 is MGHDK, CDR2 SYGVNS, per germline. In DNA form, the CDR3 reads TGTGCCAGCAGTACGAACTACGAGCAGTACTTC. Encoded protein: CASSTNYEQYF.

Only one count was recorded for this clone. This chain joins TRBV10-2 and TRBJ2-1, with D perhaps TRBD2 (7 bases). In germline, CDR1 is WSHSY, CDR2 SAAADI. V lost 0 bases and J lost 8, with 11 bases in between. This CDR3 contains 14 residues. As DNA, the CDR3 is TGCGCCAGCAGTGAGTCACGGGGGGCGGATGAGCAGTTCTTC. It codes for CASSESRGADEQFF.

This chain connects TRBV5-4 to TRBJ2-7; D not certain. This CDR3 spans 16 amino acids. Germline CDR1 reads SGHNT; CDR2 reads YYREEE (reference sequence). V was shortened by 2 bases and J by 0 bases, with 15 bases between the two germline ends. The CDR3 here is CASSFRGRGNSYEQYF. The CDR3 DNA reads TGTGCCAGCAGCTTCCGAGGACGAGGCAACTCCTACGAGCAGTACTTC. Complete variable domain (other parts from reference TRBV5-4 and TRBJ2-7): ETGVTQSPTHLIKTRGQQVTLRCSSQSGHNTVSWYQQALGQGPQFIFQYYREEENGRGNFPPRFSGLQFPNYSSELNVNALELDDSALYLCASSFRGRGNSYEQYFGPGTRLTVT.

The V call is TRBV5-1, the J call TRBJ2-1, with TRBD1 identical over 8 bases. The V gene's germline CDR1 is SGHRS and CDR2 YFSETQ. The CDR3 loop spans 14 amino acids. Unmatched junction bases numbered 6, after V lost 3 bases and J lost 7 bases. As DNA, the CDR3 is TGCGCCAGCAGCTCGGACAGGGCACTGAATGAGCAGTTCTTC. Translated, it gives CASSSDRALNEQFF.

This sequence joins TRBV28 and TRBJ1-5; possibly TRBD1 for D (5 bases). The CDR3 runs to 18 residues. Trimming cost V 5 bases and J 2 bases, with 22 bases left between them. The germline CDR1 and CDR2 sequences are MDHEN and SYDVKM. The CDR3 reads CASSSGVGILGGNQPQHF. CDR3 nucleotides: TGTGCCAGCAGTAGTGGGGTGGGTATACTAGGGGGCAATCAGCCCCAGCATTTT.

A single count supports this clone. This rearrangement joins TRBV3-1 (or the pseudogene TRBV3-2) to TRBJ1-1; D not certain. Germline CDR1 reads LGHDT; CDR2 reads YNNKEL (reference sequence). The CDR3 has 13 amino acids. V was pared by 6 bases and J by 2 bases, with 10 bases between. CDR3 sequence: CASSRGINTEAFF. DNA of the CDR3: TGTGCCAGCAGTCGGGGAATAAACACTGAAGCTTTCTTT.

In its sample, this clone was seen once. The chain carries TRBV5-1 and TRBJ2-2; 9 nucleotides agree with TRBD1. Germline lookup yields CDR1 SGHRS and CDR2 YFSETQ. The J segment lost 6 bases and the V segment lost 0 bases, leaving 9 bases of the junction unmatched. The length of the CDR3 is 17 residues. The CDR3 sequence is CASSLVSWTGVSGELFF. The CDR3, as DNA: TGCGCCAGCAGCTTGGTTTCTTGGACAGGGGTGTCCGGGGAGCTGTTTTTT.

The sample holds a few counts of this clone. DNA of the CDR3: TGCGCCAGCAGCCAAGGCTTATCGCTTTCACTAGCGAGGGGGGTGGATACGCAGTATTTT. The encoded protein is CASSQGLSLSLARGVDTQYF. This chain connects TRBV4-3 to TRBJ2-3; D is perhaps TRBD2 (7 bases). V shed 1 base and J shed 6 bases, with 29 bases lying between them. The CDR3 length is 20 residues. Germline-derived CDR1 and CDR2 are LGHNA and YSLEER.

This sequence joins TRBV7-2 and TRBJ1-1; maybe TRBD1 (6 bases). With 1 base removed from V and 4 bases from J, the gap between germline ends came to 7 bases. The CDR3 is made up of 13 amino acids. Germline-derived CDR1 and CDR2 are SGHTA and FQGNSA. The CDR3 protein is CASSLGGGTEAFF. CDR3 DNA sequence: TGTGCCAGCAGCTTAGGAGGGGGCACTGAAGCTTTCTTT. Full variable domain (outside the CDR3, taken from reference TRBV7-2 and TRBJ1-1): GAGVSQSPSNKVTEKGKDVELRCDPISGHTALYWYRQSLGQGLEFLIYFQGNSAPDKSGLPSDRFSAERTGGSVSTLTIQRTQQEDSAVYLCASSLGGGTEAFFGQGTRLTVV.

V gene TRBV5-6 combines with J gene TRBJ2-7; 7 nucleotides align to TRBD2. The CDR3 is made up of 16 amino acids. V was pared by 4 bases and J by 3 bases, with 13 bases of the junction left unmatched. Per the germline V gene, CDR1 is SGHDT and CDR2 is YYEEEE. The CDR3 loop is CASSLGFGEGFYEQYF. The CDR3 coding sequence is TGTGCCAGCAGCCTGGGGTTCGGGGAGGGATTCTACGAGCAGTACTTC. Full variable domain (missing parts from reference TRBV5-6 and TRBJ2-7): DAGVTQSPTHLIKTRGQQVTLRCSPKSGHDTVSWYQQALGQGPQFIFQYYEEEERQRGNFPDRFSGHQFPNYSSELNVNALLLGDSALYLCASSLGFGEGFYEQYFGPGTRLTVT.

V is TRBV6-6 and J is TRBJ1-1; D call uncertain. The CDR3 extends over 14 amino acids. From germline, CDR1 is MNHNY and CDR2 SVGAGI (reference sequence). Trimming cost V 0 bases and J 7 bases, with 12 bases left between them. CDR3 nucleotide sequence: TGTGCCAGCAGTTACTCGAGTGGGGAGGGTGAAGCTTTCTTT. This translates into CASSYSSGEGEAFF.

The rearrangement links TRBV24-1 to TRBJ2-2; D ambiguous. Germline assignment: CDR1 KGHDR and CDR2 SFDVKD. Trimming removed 4 bases from V and 3 bases from J, with 11 bases in between. The CDR3 sequence is 15 residues long. The CDR3, as DNA: TGTGCCACCAGTGAAACGCGTCTGGACACCGGGGAGCTGTTTTTT. It is translated as CATSETRLDTGELFF.

The chain is built from TRBV7-2 and TRBJ1-4; TRBD1 matches at 8 bases. The junction had 13 bases not matched to a gene; V was cut back by 5 bases and J by 8 bases. The CDR3 consists of 16 residues. Germline V gene lookup returns CDR1 SGHTA and CDR2 FQGNSA. The CDR3 region is CASSDLTTGASEKLFF. CDR3 sequence (DNA): TGTGCCAGCAGCGACCTAACGACAGGGGCGTCGGAAAAACTGTTTTTT.

This chain links TRBV2 with TRBJ2-3; D might be TRBD1 (6 bases). The CDR3 length is 14 residues. Germline V gene data show CDR1 as SNHLY and CDR2 as FYNNEI. V was shortened by 3 bases and J by 6 bases, with 13 bases between the two germline ends. The CDR3 nucleotides read TGTGCCAGCAGTGACAGGGGAGATGTGGATACGCAGTATTTT. Amino acid sequence: CASSDRGDVDTQYF.

This sequence joins TRBV5-1 and TRBJ1-4; no definite D call. Between the trimmed V and J ends, which lost 0 bases and 0 bases, there was a span of 9 bases. CDR3 length: 16 amino acids. Germline CDR1 reads SGHRS; CDR2 reads YFSETQ. The CDR3 here is CASSLVRNPTNEKLFF. CDR3 nucleotides: TGCGCCAGCAGCTTGGTGCGGAATCCAACTAATGAAAAACTGTTTTTT.

In DNA, the CDR3 is TGCGCCAGCAGCACGGGACAGGACTACGAGCAGTACTTC. Residues: CASSTGQDYEQYF. This rearrangement joins TRBV5-1 to TRBJ2-7, with TRBD1 matching 8 bases. CDR3 length: 13 amino acids. The germline V gene has CDR1 SGHRS and CDR2 YFSETQ. Trimming at V came to 4 bases and at J to 3 bases, leaving 3 bases not matched to a gene.

This chain connects TRBV6-6 to TRBJ2-1; D may be TRBD2 (5 bases). This CDR3 has 14 amino acids. Germline loops: CDR1 MNHNY, CDR2 SVGAGI (reference sequence). Between the trimmed V and J ends, which lost 4 bases and 5 bases, there was a span of 12 bases. CDR3 sequence reads: CASSLTGSNNEQFF. DNA for the CDR3: TGTGCCAGCAGTTTAACGGGGAGTAACAATGAGCAGTTCTTC.

This sequence joins TRBV2 and TRBJ2-1, with 15 nucleotides matching TRBD2. This CDR3 contains 14 residues. Germline V CDR1 and CDR2: SNHLY, FYNNEI. Trimming cost V 6 bases and J 12 bases; bases outside gene matches: 6. CDR3 protein: CASRAGTSGRRQFF. The CDR3 coding sequence is TGTGCCAGCAGGGCTGGGACTAGCGGGAGGAGGCAGTTCTTC.

J is TRBJ1-5 and V is TRBV19, with TRBD1 matching 8 bases. J lost 5 bases, V lost 7 bases, and 10 bases had no gene match. The CDR3 sequence is 15 residues long. The V gene's germline CDR1 is LNHDA and CDR2 SQIVND (reference sequence). CDR3 bases: TGTGCCAGTAACCAGGGGGCCTCAGTGGATCAGCCCCAGCATTTT. Translating gives CASNQGASVDQPQHF.

CDR3 in amino acids: CASSYGSSYNSPLHF. The DNA of the CDR3 is TGTGCCAGCAGTTACGGGAGCTCCTATAATTCACCCCTCCACTTT. V gene TRBV6-2 or TRBV6-3 combines with J gene TRBJ1-6, with D hard to call. The CDR3 consists of 15 residues. Germline assignment: CDR1 MNHEY and CDR2 SVGEGT. The V end lost 2 bases, the J end lost 0 bases, and 5 bases lay between the germline ends.

The gene calls are TRBV7-9 and TRBJ1-6, with D possibly being TRBD1 (6 bases). Germline lookup yields CDR1 SEHNR and CDR2 FQNEAQ (reference sequence). Trimming pared 1 base from V and 3 bases from J, leaving 7 bases between. CDR3 length: 15 amino acids. The CDR3 here is CASSLGGGYNSPLHF. In nucleotides, the CDR3 is TGTGCCAGCAGCTTAGGAGGGGGCTATAATTCACCCCTCCACTTT.

This chain connects TRBV3-1 (or the pseudogene TRBV3-2) to TRBJ2-5; the D is unclear. Trimming took off 6 bases at V and 5 bases at J, with 10 bases between the two ends. CDR1 is LGHDT and CDR2 is YNNKEL in the germline V gene (reference sequence). The CDR3 spans 12 residues. The CDR3 reads CASSPNVETQYF. Written as DNA, the CDR3 is TGTGCCAGCAGTCCAAATGTGGAGACCCAGTACTTC.

The rearrangement joins TRBV6-5 to TRBJ2-3; D may be TRBD2 (5 bases). Germline CDR1 and CDR2: MNHEY and SVGAGI. CDR3 length: 14 amino acids. The germline V and J ends were trimmed by 7 bases and 4 bases, with 15 bases remaining between them. The CDR3 reads CASIQDFGSDTQYF. The DNA for the CDR3 is TGTGCCAGCATTCAGGACTTCGGATCAGATACGCAGTATTTT.

This clone was seen only once. This rearrangement joins TRBV14 to TRBJ1-1, with a possible D match to TRBD1 (6 bases). Trimming took 4 bases from V and 10 from J, leaving 19 bases between them. The CDR3 consists of 14 residues. Germline V lookup: CDR1 SGHDN, CDR2 FVKESK. CDR3 in amino acids: CASSLGGARGRAFF. CDR3 nucleotide sequence: TGTGCCAGCAGCCTCGGGGGGGCGAGAGGGAGAGCTTTCTTT. Using reference TRBV14 and TRBJ1-1 for the parts outside the CDR3, the full variable domain is EAGVTQFPSHSVIEKGQTVTLRCDPISGHDNLYWYRRVMGKEIKFLLHFVKESKQDESGMPNNRFLAERTGGTYSTLKVQPAELEDSGVYFCASSLGGARGRAFFGQGTRLTVV.

The chain links TRBV6-1 to TRBJ1-1; D is ambiguous. Germline CDR1 MNHNS, CDR2 SASEGT. Trimming left V 0 bases short and J 8 bases short, with 10 bases between. CDR3 length: 13 amino acids. CDR3 bases: TGTGCCAGCAGTGAAGCGCGAGGATTCGAAGCTTTCTTT. Translating it yields CASSEARGFEAFF.

A remark on this clone: Relative to the germline gene, one junction end is altered; a read error may explain this. The rearrangement links TRBV28 to TRBJ2-7, with D possibly being TRBD2 (6 bases). CDR3 length: 15 amino acids. The germline gives CDR1 MDHEN, CDR2 SYDVKM. CDR3 region: CASSLGGSGSHEQYF. CDR3 bases: TGTGCCAGCAGTTTGGGGGGTTCGGGCTCCCACGAGCAGTACTTC.